The 29 T cell receptor beta chains below were found in one sample sequenced in a study of blood T cell repertoires in COVID-19. TCRdb's copy holds only in-frame clones and misses some; the assay was immunoSEQ multiplex PCR. The data hold 100,000 to 150,000 clones, with about 83% observed a single time. The material sequenced was peripheral blood. The origin of the receptors is a man between 60 and 75 years old with acute or convalescent COVID-19.

By share, this clone ranks as medium-sized. This sequence joins TRBV9 and TRBJ2-1; 9 nucleotides match TRBD2. This CDR3 is built from 15 residues. CDR1 is SGDLS, CDR2 YYNGEE, per germline. V trimming: 3 bases; J trimming: 6 bases; junction bases outside the gene matches: 7. CDR3 sequence (DNA): TGTGCCAGCAGCGCTAGCGGGAAACTCGGCAATGAGCAGTTCTTC. Protein product: CASSASGKLGNEQFF.

The CDR3 sequence: CAIGGRQLLAGSHEQFF. The DNA for the CDR3 is TGTGCCATCGGAGGTAGACAGTTACTAGCGGGGAGCCATGAGCAGTTCTTC. This sequence joins TRBV10-3 and TRBJ2-1, with 10 bases that match TRBD2. CDR1 ENHRY and CDR2 SYGVKD come from the germline V gene. CDR3 size: 17 residues. The ends lost 8 bases at V and 8 bases at J; junction bases unmatched: 18.

The rearrangement links TRBV7-3 to TRBJ2-3, with 10 bases lining up with TRBD2. The CDR3 runs 15 residues. Germline values: CDR1 SGHTA, CDR2 FQGTGA. Germline trimming cut 5 bases from V and 4 bases from J; bases unmatched to any gene: 6. CDR3 in amino acids: CASSRAGGPADTQYF. CDR3 bases: TGTGCCAGCAGCCGAGCGGGAGGGCCAGCAGATACGCAGTATTTT.

This sequence joins TRBV10-3 and TRBJ2-3; 7 bases agree with TRBD2. Germline V gene sequence: CDR1 ENHRY, CDR2 SYGVKD. V dropped 6 bases and J dropped 2; count of bases not matched to a gene: 8. The CDR3 spans 15 residues. CDR3 sequence: CAIRGGWKNTDTQYF. The CDR3, as DNA: TGTGCCATCAGGGGAGGGTGGAAGAACACAGATACGCAGTATTTT.

The rearrangement links TRBV7-9 to TRBJ1-3, with 9 nucleotides matching TRBD1. Germline CDR1 and CDR2: SEHNR and FQNEAQ (reference sequence). The CDR3 spans 14 residues. V shed 2 bases and J 8 bases; nucleotides not matched to a gene: 4. This CDR3 is CASSLQGQGYTIYF. Here the CDR3 DNA reads TGTGCCAGCAGCTTACAAGGACAGGGGTACACCATATATTTT. Full variable domain (missing parts from reference TRBV7-9 and TRBJ1-3): DTGVSQNPRHKITKRGQNVTFRCDPISEHNRLYWYRQTLGQGPEFLTYFQNEAQLEKSRLLSDRFSAERPKGSFSTLEIQRTEQGDSAMYLCASSLQGQGYTIYFGEGSWLTVV.

Comments on this clone: Other DNA sequences within the sample encode an identical CDR3. The rearrangement joins TRBV4-3 to TRBJ2-4; tentatively, D is TRBD2 (6 bases). The CDR3 contains 15 residues. The germline V gene has CDR1 LGHNA and CDR2 YSLEER. Trimming cost V 0 bases and J 3 bases, with 9 bases left between them. The CDR3 here is CASSQDGGGKNIQYF. DNA of the CDR3: TGCGCCAGCAGCCAAGATGGGGGAGGCAAAAACATTCAGTACTTC.

The chain carries TRBV5-1 and TRBJ2-1; 10 bases match TRBD2. CDR3 length: 15 residues. V gave up 0 bases and J gave up 3 bases; unmatched junction bases: 0. Germline V gives CDR1 SGHRS, CDR2 YFSETQ. The chain's CDR3 is CASSLGLAGYNEQFF. In DNA, the CDR3 is TGCGCCAGCAGCTTGGGACTAGCGGGCTACAATGAGCAGTTCTTC.

This clone has just a few counts. V usage is TRBV7-2 and J usage is TRBJ2-2; 11 bases agree with TRBD2. The CDR3 runs 15 residues. The V gene end was trimmed by 6 bases and the J gene end by 7 bases; junction bases not matched to a gene: 7. Germline CDR1 is SGHTA and CDR2 is FQGNSA. The CDR3 coding sequence is TGTGCCAGCAGGTTACTAGCGGGAGTCAACGGGGAGCTGTTTTTT. Translating it yields CASRLLAGVNGELFF.

The chain links TRBV7-9 to TRBJ2-2; TRBD2 matches at 13 bases. The V segment lost 4 bases and the J segment 3 bases; nucleotides outside the gene matches: 5. The CDR3 runs 17 residues. Looked up from germline, CDR1 is SEHNR and CDR2 is FQNEAQ (reference sequence). In DNA, the CDR3 is TGTGCCAGCAGCTCTCCCGGACTAGCGGGAGACACCGGGGAGCTGTTTTTT. Residues: CASSSPGLAGDTGELFF.

V is TRBV19 and J is TRBJ2-1; possible D gene TRBD2, 5 bases. Germline CDR1 is LNHDA and CDR2 is SQIVND (reference sequence). The V end was cut by 8 bases, the J end by 2 bases, with 13 bases between. This CDR3 is 14 amino acids long. CDR3 residues: CASGGGIAYNEQFF. CDR3 coding DNA: TGTGCCAGTGGAGGCGGTATTGCCTACAATGAGCAGTTCTTC.

The rearrangement links TRBV24-1 to TRBJ1-5, with D perhaps matching TRBD1 (5 bases). Trimming took off 3 bases at V and 4 bases at J, with 9 bases between the two ends. CDR3 length: 14 residues. CDR1 KGHDR and CDR2 SFDVKD come from the germline V gene. The CDR3 DNA sequence: TGTGCCACCAGTGATCGACAGCTTAATCAGCCCCAGCATTTT. Translated, it gives CATSDRQLNQPQHF.

This clone was observed a single time. This chain links TRBV3-1 (or the pseudogene TRBV3-2) with TRBJ2-7, with TRBD2 matching over 9 bases. Trimming removed 4 bases from V and 2 bases from J; junction bases left unmatched: 3. CDR3 length equals 14 residues. From germline, CDR1 is LGHDT and CDR2 YNNKEL (reference sequence). CDR3 DNA sequence: TGTGCCAGCAGCCGGGCGGGGGGGGCCTACGAGCAGTACTTC. Translated, it gives CASSRAGGAYEQYF.

The chain is built from TRBV28 and TRBJ1-5; D unclear. The CDR3 contains 16 residues. Between the trimmed V and J ends, which lost 7 bases and 0 bases, there was a span of 16 bases. Germline CDR1 MDHEN, CDR2 SYDVKM. CDR3 bases: TGTGCCAGCACCCTGGGAGGATTTTATAGCAATCAGCCCCAGCATTTT. This encodes CASTLGGFYSNQPQHF.

CDR3: CASRFRTSGQETQYF. DNA for the CDR3: TGTGCCAGCAGATTCAGGACTAGCGGACAAGAGACCCAGTACTTC. The chain is built from TRBV6-6 and TRBJ2-5, with 10 bases that match TRBD2. The V segment lost 6 bases and the J segment 2 bases; nucleotides outside the gene matches: 6. The CDR3 is 15 residues long. Germline-derived CDR1 and CDR2 are MNHNY and SVGAGI (reference sequence).

The chain employs TRBV7-5 and TRBJ2-7; the listed D gene, TRBD2, was not tested against the DNA. TRBV7-5 is a pseudogene locus. The CDR3 runs to 11 residues. In DNA, the CDR3 is TGTGCCAGGGGACTAGCTCGAGAGCAGTACTTC. Protein: CARGLAREQYF.

The J gene is TRBJ2-1, the V gene TRBV5-1; 11 bases map to TRBD2. Germline V gene data show CDR1 as SGHRS and CDR2 as YFSETQ. The junction had 5 bases not matched to a gene; V was cut back by 0 bases and J by 9 bases. This CDR3 region has 15 residues. The CDR3 region has the DNA TGCGCCAGCAGCTTGGCCGGGCTAGCGGGAGGTGAGCAGTTCTTC. Its protein product is CASSLAGLAGGEQFF.

This chain uses TRBV28 with TRBJ1-1; tentative D call: TRBD1 (5 bases). The CDR3 is 15 amino acids. V was clipped by 5 bases and J by 1 base, with 14 bases between them. Per the germline V gene, CDR1 is MDHEN and CDR2 is SYDVKM. The CDR3, as DNA: TGTGCCAGCAGTCCCAGACAGATAGGGAACACTGAAGCTTTCTTT. Encoded protein: CASSPRQIGNTEAFF.

CDR3 sequence reads: CASSSAGQALLNEQFF. The CDR3 bases are TGTGCCAGCAGCTCAGCGGGACAGGCCCTACTCAATGAGCAGTTCTTC. J is TRBJ2-1 and V is TRBV5-5; D possibly corresponds to TRBD1 (8 bases). The CDR3 runs to 16 residues. Trimming removed 3 bases from V and 6 bases from J, with 19 bases in between. Per germline, CDR1 SGHKS and CDR2 YYEKEE (reference sequence).

The gene calls are TRBV7-2 and TRBJ2-3; no definite D call. The CDR3 loop spans 15 amino acids. Looked up from germline, CDR1 is SGHTA and CDR2 is FQGNSA. V was shortened by 5 bases and J by 2 bases, with 14 bases between the two germline ends. Written as DNA, the CDR3 is TGTGCCAGCAGCCAATCCCGAGCGCACACAGATACGCAGTATTTT. This encodes CASSQSRAHTDTQYF.

This clone has a single count. The CDR3 DNA sequence: TGTGCCAGCAGTTTATTCTCCCCTGGACTGCCGAACACCGGGGAGCTGTTTTTT. The encoded protein is CASSLFSPGLPNTGELFF. The J gene is TRBJ2-2, the V gene TRBV27; TRBD2 is a possible D gene (5 bases). CDR3 length: 18 residues. The germline V gene has CDR1 MNHEY and CDR2 SMNVEV (reference sequence). Trimming stripped 1 base from V and 0 bases from J, with 15 bases between.

The chain recombines TRBV6-5 with TRBJ2-2; 9 positions agree with TRBD1. V dropped 7 bases and J dropped 7; count of bases not matched to a gene: 7. The CDR3 is 14 residues long. In germline, CDR1 is MNHEY, CDR2 SVGAGI. The CDR3 nucleotides are TGTGCCAGCAACTTACAGGGGGCTGACGGGGAGCTGTTTTTT. Its translation is CASNLQGADGELFF.

The CDR3 is CASSSPSAASTYEQYF. The CDR3 DNA is TGTGCCAGCAGCTCCCCATCGGCGGCTAGCACCTACGAGCAGTACTTC. The chain has TRBV3-1 (or the pseudogene TRBV3-2) and TRBJ2-7; tentative D call: TRBD2 (5 bases). The V end lost 5 bases, the J end lost 2 bases, and 19 bases lay between the germline ends. The germline V gene encodes CDR1 LGHDT and CDR2 YNNKEL (reference sequence). The CDR3 is made up of 16 amino acids.

This rearrangement joins TRBV28 to TRBJ1-2; possible D gene TRBD1, 5 bases. From germline, CDR1 is MDHEN and CDR2 SYDVKM. The CDR3 is 14 residues long. V lost 5 bases and J lost 3, with 13 bases in between. In nucleotides, the CDR3 is TGTGCCAGCAGTACCCAGGGAGGATACTATGGCTACACCTTC. Protein: CASSTQGGYYGYTF.

V gene TRBV6-5 combines with J gene TRBJ2-5; maybe TRBD1 (6 bases). The V end lost 0 bases, the J end lost 3 bases, and 14 bases lay between the germline ends. Per germline, CDR1 MNHEY and CDR2 SVGAGI. This CDR3 contains 16 residues. The CDR3 protein is CASSYSGPGEKETQYF. The CDR3 region has the DNA TGTGCCAGCAGTTACTCGGGCCCAGGGGAAAAAGAGACCCAGTACTTC.

The chain links TRBV4-3 to TRBJ1-1, with D unclear. The germline V gene has CDR1 LGHNA and CDR2 YSLEER. CDR3 length: 13 residues. V lost 6 bases and J 3 bases, leaving 11 bases between the germline ends. The CDR3 DNA reads as TGCGCCAGCAGTCGGTCGAGGGACACTGAAGCTTTCTTT. Protein sequence: CASSRSRDTEAFF.

The J gene is TRBJ2-7, the V gene TRBV7-8; 7 nucleotides line up with TRBD1. The length of the CDR3 is 16 residues. Germline trimming cut 5 bases from V and 0 bases from J; bases unmatched to any gene: 10. Looked up from germline, CDR1 is SGHVS and CDR2 is FQNEAQ. The CDR3 region is CASSPASGGASYEQYF. CDR3 DNA: TGTGCCAGCAGCCCGGCGTCAGGGGGAGCCTCCTACGAGCAGTACTTC.

This clone was picked up a small number of times. The genes are TRBV29-1 and TRBJ2-2, with 9 bases fitting TRBD1. This CDR3 contains 13 residues. Unmatched junction bases numbered 3, after V lost 4 bases and J lost 6 bases. Germline CDR1 is SQVTM and CDR2 is ANQGSEA. The CDR3 DNA sequence: TGCAGCGTTGTGGGACAGGGAGCCGGGGAGCTGTTTTTT. Translation: CSVVGQGAGELFF.

The chain couples TRBV9 to TRBJ1-6, with 9 nucleotides matching TRBD1. Per the germline V gene, CDR1 is SGDLS and CDR2 is YYNGEE. This CDR3 has 15 amino acids. The J segment lost 4 bases and the V segment lost 3 bases, leaving 2 bases of the junction unmatched. Here the CDR3 reads CASSGGQGYNSPLHF. In DNA, the CDR3 is TGTGCCAGCAGCGGCGGACAGGGGTATAATTCACCCCTCCACTTT.

This chain's CDR3 is CASSPLGGGISGNTIYF. The CDR3 DNA is TGTGCCAGCAGTCCACTAGGCGGCGGCATCTCTGGAAACACCATATATTTT. The chain employs TRBV25-1 and TRBJ1-3; D not certain. Trimming cost V 5 bases and J 0 bases, with 17 bases left between them. The CDR3 extends over 17 amino acids. Germline loops: CDR1 MGHDK, CDR2 SYGVNS.